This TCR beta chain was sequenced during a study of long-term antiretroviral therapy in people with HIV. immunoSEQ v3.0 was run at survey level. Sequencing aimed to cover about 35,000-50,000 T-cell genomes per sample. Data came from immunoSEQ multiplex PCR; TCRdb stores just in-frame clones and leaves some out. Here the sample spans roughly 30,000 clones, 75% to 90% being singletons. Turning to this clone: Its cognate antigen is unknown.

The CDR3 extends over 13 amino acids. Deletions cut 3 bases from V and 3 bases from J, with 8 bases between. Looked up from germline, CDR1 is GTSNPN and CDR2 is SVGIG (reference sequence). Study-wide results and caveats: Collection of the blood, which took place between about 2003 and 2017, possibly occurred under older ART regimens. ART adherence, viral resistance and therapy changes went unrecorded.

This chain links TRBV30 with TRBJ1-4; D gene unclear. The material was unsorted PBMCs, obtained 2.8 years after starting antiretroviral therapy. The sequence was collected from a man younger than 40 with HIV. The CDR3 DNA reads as TGTGCCTGGAGCCCAGGCGCTAATGAAAAACTGTTTTTT. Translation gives CAWSPGANEKLFF.